These T cell receptor beta chains were read from a single sample in a study of blood T cells in healthy people across ages. TCRdb re-called the 5' RACE reads with MiXCR, one entry per CDR3 protein. The table has roughly 1 million distinct CDR3 sequences, approximately 25% seen once. The sample was also reused in another study, on T cells of mothers and their children.

The source material was blood. The receptors were sampled from a girl aged 2 to 10 in good health. Each CDR3 is given with its conserved first and last residue. D genes are given only for firm matches. A row's size may be missing; if present it is once, few, many or a size class.

j_call clone_size v_call d_call cdr3_nt cdr3_aa
TRBJ1-2 few TRBV12-3/TRBV12-4 - TGTGCCAGCAGCCGGAACACGCGGGCGCAAATCACCTTC CASSRNTRAQITF
TRBJ1-6 - TRBV9 - TGTGCCAGCAGCGCAGGGAATTCACCCCTCCACTTT CASSAGNSPLHF
TRBJ2-2 few TRBV29-1 TRBD1 TGCAGCGTGACAGGGCTGACTACCGAACTGAACACCGGGGAGCTGTTTTTT CSVTGLTTELNTGELFF
TRBJ1-4 - TRBV20-1 TRBD1 TGCAGTGCTATTGGACTCGCGACAGGGTTTGTAGAAAAACTGTTTTTT CSAIGLATGFVEKLFF
TRBJ2-1 few TRBV24-1 - TGTGCCACCAGTGACTCAAACTGGGGTTACAATGAGCAGTTCTTC CATSDSNWGYNEQFF
TRBJ1-2 - TRBV27 TRBD1 TGTGCCAGCAGTGTGGACAGGGCTAACTATGGCTACACCTTC CASSVDRANYGYTF
TRBJ1-2 - TRBV7-2 TRBD1 TGTGCCAGCAGCCTCGGCCGGGACAGGGGAGGCAGTGGCTACACCTTC CASSLGRDRGGSGYTF
TRBJ2-2 few TRBV29-1 TRBD1 TGCAGCGTTGACAGGGGGCCCGGGGAGCTGTTTTTT CSVDRGPGELFF
TRBJ2-5 - TRBV4-1 - TGCGCCAGCAGCCAAGAAATGGCGGGGGCGTACAATGAGCAGCTCTTC CASSQEMAGAYNEQLF
TRBJ2-3 - TRBV11-2 - TGTGCCAGCAGCTTAGGAATCCTATCCACAGATACGCAGTATTTT CASSLGILSTDTQYF
TRBJ2-5 - TRBV11-1 - TGTGCCAGCAGCCAGGACGGACGTACCCGAGAGACCCAGTACTTC CASSQDGRTRETQYF
TRBJ2-1 few TRBV11-2 - TGTGCCAGCAGCTTGTGGGCCTCCAACAATGAGCAGTTCTTC CASSLWASNNEQFF
TRBJ2-5 - TRBV28 TRBD1 TGTGCCAGCAGTTTCCTACAGGGGGTAGAGACCCAGTACTTC CASSFLQGVETQYF
TRBJ2-2 - TRBV6-1 - TGTGCCAGCAGTGAAGCGGAACCAAACACCGGGGAGCTGTTTTTT CASSEAEPNTGELFF